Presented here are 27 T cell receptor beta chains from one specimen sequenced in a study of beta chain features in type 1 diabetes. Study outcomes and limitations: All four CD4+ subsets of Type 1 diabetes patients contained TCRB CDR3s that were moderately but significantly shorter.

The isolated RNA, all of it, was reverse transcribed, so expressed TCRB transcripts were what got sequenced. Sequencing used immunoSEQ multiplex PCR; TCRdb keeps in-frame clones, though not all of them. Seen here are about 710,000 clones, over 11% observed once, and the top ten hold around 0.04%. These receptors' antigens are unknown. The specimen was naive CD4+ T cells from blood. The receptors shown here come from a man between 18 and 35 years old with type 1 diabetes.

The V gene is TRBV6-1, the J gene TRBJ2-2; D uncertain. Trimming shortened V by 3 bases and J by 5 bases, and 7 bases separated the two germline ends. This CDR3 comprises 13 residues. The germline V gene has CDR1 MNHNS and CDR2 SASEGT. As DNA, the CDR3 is TGTGCCAGCAGTGATGTAGGGACCGGGGAGCTGTTTTTT. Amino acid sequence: CASSDVGTGELFF.

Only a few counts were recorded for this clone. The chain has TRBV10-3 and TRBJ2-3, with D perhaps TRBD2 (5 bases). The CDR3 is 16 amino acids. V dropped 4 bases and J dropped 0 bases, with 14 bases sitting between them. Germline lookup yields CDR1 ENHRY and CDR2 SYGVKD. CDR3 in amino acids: CAISVVERSSTDTQYF. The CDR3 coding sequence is TGTGCCATCAGTGTCGTTGAGCGGTCTAGCACAGATACGCAGTATTTT.

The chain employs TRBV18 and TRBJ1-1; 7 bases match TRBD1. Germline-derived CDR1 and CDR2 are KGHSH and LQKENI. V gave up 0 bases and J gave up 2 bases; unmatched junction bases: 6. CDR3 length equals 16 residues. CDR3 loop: CASSPPRGRPNTEAFF. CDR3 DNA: TGTGCCAGCTCACCACCAAGGGGGCGACCCAACACTGAAGCTTTCTTT.

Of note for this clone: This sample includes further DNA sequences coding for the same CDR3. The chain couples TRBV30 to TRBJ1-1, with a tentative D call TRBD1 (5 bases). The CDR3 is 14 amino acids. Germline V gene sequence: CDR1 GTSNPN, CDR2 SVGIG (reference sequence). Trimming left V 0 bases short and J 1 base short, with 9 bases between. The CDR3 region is CAWSVGGGNTEAFF. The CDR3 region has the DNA TGTGCCTGGAGTGTCGGTGGGGGGAACACTGAAGCTTTCTTT.

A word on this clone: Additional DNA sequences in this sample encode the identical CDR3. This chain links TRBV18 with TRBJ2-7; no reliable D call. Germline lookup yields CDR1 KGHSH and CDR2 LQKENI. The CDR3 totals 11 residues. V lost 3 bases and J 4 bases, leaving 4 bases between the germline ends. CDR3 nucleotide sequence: TGTGCCAGCTCACCGGCATACGAGCAGTACTTC. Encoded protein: CASSPAYEQYF.

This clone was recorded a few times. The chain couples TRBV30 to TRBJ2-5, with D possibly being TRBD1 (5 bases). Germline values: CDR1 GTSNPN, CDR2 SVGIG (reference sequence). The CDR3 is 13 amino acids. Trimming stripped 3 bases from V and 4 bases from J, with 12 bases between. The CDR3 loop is CAWSRVVGETQYF. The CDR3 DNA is TGTGCCTGGAGCAGGGTCGTTGGAGAGACCCAGTACTTC. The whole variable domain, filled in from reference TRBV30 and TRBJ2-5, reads SQTIHQWPATLVQPVGSPLSLECTVEGTSNPNLYWYRQAAGRGLQLLFYSVGIGQISSEVPQNLSASRPQDRQFILSSKKLLLSDSGFYLCAWSRVVGETQYFGPGTRLLVL.

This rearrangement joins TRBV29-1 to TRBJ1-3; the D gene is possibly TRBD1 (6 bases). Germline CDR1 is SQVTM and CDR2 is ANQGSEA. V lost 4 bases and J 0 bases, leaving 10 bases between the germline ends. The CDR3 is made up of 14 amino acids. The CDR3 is CSVGRDTSGNTIYF. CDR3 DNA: TGCAGCGTTGGTAGGGACACCTCTGGAAACACCATATATTTT.

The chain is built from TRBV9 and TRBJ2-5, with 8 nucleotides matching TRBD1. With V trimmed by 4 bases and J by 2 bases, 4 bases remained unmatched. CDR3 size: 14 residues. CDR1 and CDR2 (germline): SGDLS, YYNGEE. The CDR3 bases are TGTGCCAGCAGCCCGGGACAGGATCAAGAGACCCAGTACTTC. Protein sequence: CASSPGQDQETQYF.

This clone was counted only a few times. The CDR3 DNA sequence: TGTGCCAGCAGTGTCCGGAGGGCAGATACGCAGTATTTT. Its translation: CASSVRRADTQYF. V usage is TRBV6-1 and J usage is TRBJ2-3; D possibly corresponds to TRBD2 (6 bases). V was shortened by 4 bases and J by 4 bases, with 9 bases between the two germline ends. CDR3 length: 13 amino acids. The germline V gene encodes CDR1 MNHNS and CDR2 SASEGT.

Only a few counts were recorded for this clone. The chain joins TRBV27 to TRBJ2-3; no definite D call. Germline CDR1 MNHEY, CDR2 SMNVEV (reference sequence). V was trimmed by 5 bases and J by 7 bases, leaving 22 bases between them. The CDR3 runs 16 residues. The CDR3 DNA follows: TGTGCCAGCAGTCCTCAAGGCGCCCCGAATAAGAATACGCAGTATTTT. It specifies CASSPQGAPNKNTQYF.

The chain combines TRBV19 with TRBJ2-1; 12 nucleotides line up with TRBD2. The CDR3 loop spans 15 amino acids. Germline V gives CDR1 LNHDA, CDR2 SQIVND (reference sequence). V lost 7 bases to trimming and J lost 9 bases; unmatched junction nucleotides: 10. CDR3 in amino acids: CASIGLAGKTGEQFF. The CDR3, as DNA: TGTGCCAGTATTGGACTAGCGGGAAAGACGGGTGAGCAGTTCTTC.

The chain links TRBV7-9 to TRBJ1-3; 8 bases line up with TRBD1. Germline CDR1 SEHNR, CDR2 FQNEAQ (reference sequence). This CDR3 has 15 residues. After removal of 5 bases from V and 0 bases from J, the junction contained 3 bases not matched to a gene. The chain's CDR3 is CASSTDRGSGNTIYF. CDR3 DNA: TGTGCCAGCAGCACAGACAGGGGCTCTGGAAACACCATATATTTT.

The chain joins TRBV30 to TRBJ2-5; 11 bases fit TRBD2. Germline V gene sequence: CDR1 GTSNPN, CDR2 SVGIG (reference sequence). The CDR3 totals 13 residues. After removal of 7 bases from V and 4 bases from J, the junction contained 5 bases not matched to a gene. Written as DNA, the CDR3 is TGTGCCTCCTTCGGACTAGCGGGAGAGACCCAGTACTTC. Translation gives CASFGLAGETQYF.

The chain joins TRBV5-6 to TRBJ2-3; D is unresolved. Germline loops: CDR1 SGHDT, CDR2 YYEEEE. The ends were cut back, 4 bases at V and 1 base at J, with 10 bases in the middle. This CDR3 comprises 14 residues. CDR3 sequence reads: CASSPPDRTDTQYF. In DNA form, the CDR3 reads TGTGCCAGCAGCCCCCCGGATCGCACAGATACGCAGTATTTT.

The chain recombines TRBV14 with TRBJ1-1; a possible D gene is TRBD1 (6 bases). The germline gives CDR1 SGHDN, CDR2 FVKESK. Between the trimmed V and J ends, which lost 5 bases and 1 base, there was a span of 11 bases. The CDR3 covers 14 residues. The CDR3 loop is CASSTLQGNTEAFF. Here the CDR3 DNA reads TGTGCCAGCAGCACCTTACAGGGGAACACTGAAGCTTTCTTT.

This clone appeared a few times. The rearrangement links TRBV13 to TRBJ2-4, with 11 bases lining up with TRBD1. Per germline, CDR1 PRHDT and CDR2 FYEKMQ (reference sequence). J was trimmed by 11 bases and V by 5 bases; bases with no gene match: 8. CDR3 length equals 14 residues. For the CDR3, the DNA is TGTGCCAGCAGCCCGCGGGACAGGGGGAACTTTCAGTACTTC. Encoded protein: CASSPRDRGNFQYF.

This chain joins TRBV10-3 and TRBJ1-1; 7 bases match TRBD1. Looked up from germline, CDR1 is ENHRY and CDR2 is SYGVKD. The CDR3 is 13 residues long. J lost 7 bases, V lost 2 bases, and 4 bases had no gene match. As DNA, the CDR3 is TGTGCCATCAGTGAGCGCGGGACAGATGAAGCTTTCTTT. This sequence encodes CAISERGTDEAFF.

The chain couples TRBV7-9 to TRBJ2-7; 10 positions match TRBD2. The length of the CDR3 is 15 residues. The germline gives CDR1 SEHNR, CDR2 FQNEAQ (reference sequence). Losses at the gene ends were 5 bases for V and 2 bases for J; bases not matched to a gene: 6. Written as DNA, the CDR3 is TGTGCCAGCAGCCCTGGACTAGCGGAAACCTACGAGCAGTACTTC. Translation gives CASSPGLAETYEQYF.

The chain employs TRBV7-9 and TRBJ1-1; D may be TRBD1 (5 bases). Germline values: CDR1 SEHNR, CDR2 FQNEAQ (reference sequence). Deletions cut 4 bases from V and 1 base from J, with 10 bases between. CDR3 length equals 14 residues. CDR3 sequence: CASSSRQQNTEAFF. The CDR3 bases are TGTGCCAGCAGCTCTCGACAGCAGAACACTGAAGCTTTCTTT. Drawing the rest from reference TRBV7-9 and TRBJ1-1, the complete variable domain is DTGVSQNPRHKITKRGQNVTFRCDPISEHNRLYWYRQTLGQGPEFLTYFQNEAQLEKSRLLSDRFSAERPKGSFSTLEIQRTEQGDSAMYLCASSSRQQNTEAFFGQGTRLTVV.

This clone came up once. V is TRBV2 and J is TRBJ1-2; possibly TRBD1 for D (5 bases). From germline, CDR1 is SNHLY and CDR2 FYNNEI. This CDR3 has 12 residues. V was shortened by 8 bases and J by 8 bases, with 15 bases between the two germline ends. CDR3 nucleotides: TGTGCCAGCGTACGGGACTCGCGGGGCTACACCTTC. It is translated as CASVRDSRGYTF.

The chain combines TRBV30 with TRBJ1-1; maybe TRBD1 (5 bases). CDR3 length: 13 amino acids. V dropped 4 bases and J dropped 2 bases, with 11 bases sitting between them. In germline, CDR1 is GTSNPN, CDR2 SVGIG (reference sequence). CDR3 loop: CAWNPDSNTEAFF. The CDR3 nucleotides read TGTGCCTGGAACCCCGACAGTAACACTGAAGCTTTCTTT.

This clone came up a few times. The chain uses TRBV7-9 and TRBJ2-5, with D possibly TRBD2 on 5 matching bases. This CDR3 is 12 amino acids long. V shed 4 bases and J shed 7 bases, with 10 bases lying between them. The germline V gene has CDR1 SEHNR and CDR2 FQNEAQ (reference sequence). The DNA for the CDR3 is TGTGCCAGCAGCTACGTAAGCGGGACCCAGTACTTC. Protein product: CASSYVSGTQYF.

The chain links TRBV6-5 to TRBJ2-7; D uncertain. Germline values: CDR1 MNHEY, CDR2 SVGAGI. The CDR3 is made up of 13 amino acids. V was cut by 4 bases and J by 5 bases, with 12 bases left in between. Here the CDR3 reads CASSSNPGDEQYF. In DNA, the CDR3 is TGTGCCAGCAGTTCGAACCCTGGGGACGAGCAGTACTTC.

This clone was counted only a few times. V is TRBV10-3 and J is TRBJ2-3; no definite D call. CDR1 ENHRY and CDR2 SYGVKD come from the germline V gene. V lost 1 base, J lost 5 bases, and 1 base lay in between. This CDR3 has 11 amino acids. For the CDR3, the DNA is TGTGCCATCAGTGAGTTAGATACGCAGTATTTT. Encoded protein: CAISELDTQYF.

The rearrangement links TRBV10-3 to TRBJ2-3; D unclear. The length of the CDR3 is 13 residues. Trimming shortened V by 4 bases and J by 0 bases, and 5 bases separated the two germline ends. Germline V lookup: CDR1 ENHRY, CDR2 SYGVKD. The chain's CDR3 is CAISGLSTDTQYF. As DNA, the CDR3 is TGTGCCATCAGTGGGCTTAGCACAGATACGCAGTATTTT.

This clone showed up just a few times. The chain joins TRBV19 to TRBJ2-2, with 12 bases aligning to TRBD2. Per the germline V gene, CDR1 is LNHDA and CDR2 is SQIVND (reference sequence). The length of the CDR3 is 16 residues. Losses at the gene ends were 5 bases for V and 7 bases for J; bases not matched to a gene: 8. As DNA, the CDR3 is TGTGCCAGTAGTGTTGGACTAGCGGGGAGAGGCGGGGAGCTGTTTTTT. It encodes CASSVGLAGRGGELFF.

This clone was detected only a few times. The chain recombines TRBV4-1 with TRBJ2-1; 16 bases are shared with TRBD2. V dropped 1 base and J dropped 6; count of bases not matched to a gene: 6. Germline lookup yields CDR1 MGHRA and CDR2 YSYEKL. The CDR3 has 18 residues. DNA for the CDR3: TGCGCCAGCAGCCAAGTGGGACTAGCGGGAGGGCCCGGCAATGAGCAGTTCTTC. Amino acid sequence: CASSQVGLAGGPGNEQFF.